The 30 T cell receptor beta chains below come from one sample, sequenced in a study of shared clonotypes between healthy human individuals. Profiled with immunoSEQ multiplex PCR; TCRdb holds only in-frame clones, not every one. The sample yields around 750,000 clones, approximately 74% seen once. Sequences were obtained from memory CD4+ T cells sorted from blood. The sample's subset: CD45RA-negative fraction. These receptors all come from a woman in her twenties or thirties in good health.

The V and J genes are TRBV28 and TRBJ1-2, with 7 bases lining up with TRBD1. J lost 5 bases, V lost 0 bases, and 12 bases had no gene match. The germline V gene encodes CDR1 MDHEN and CDR2 SYDVKM. This CDR3 has 17 residues. CDR3: CASSLWSGQTKGYGYTF. CDR3 DNA sequence: TGTGCCAGCAGTTTATGGTCGGGACAGACAAAAGGGTATGGCTACACCTTC.

V is TRBV5-1 and J is TRBJ2-7; no clear D. V lost 4 bases and J 2 bases, leaving 13 bases between the germline ends. The CDR3 has 14 residues. CDR1 and CDR2 (germline): SGHRS, YFSETQ. Written as DNA, the CDR3 is TGCGCCAGCAGCCCCAACACGGTAGCCTACGAGCAGTACTTC. Protein product: CASSPNTVAYEQYF. The variable domain in full, completed from reference TRBV5-1 and TRBJ2-7, reads KAGVTQTPRYLIKTRGQQVTLSCSPISGHRSVSWYQQTPGQGLQFLFEYFSETQRNKGNFPGRFSGRQFSNSRSEMNVSTLELGDSALYLCASSPNTVAYEQYFGPGTRLTVT.

The chain employs TRBV18 and TRBJ2-6; D is undetermined. Germline CDR1 reads KGHSH; CDR2 reads LQKENI. Trimming took 2 bases from V and 1 from J, leaving 6 bases between them. The length of the CDR3 is 15 residues. The CDR3: CASSPRISGANVLTF. DNA for the CDR3: TGTGCCAGCTCACCAAGGATTTCTGGGGCCAACGTCCTGACTTTC.

This chain uses TRBV7-2 with TRBJ2-2; D is unresolved. Trimming took off 3 bases at V and 4 bases at J, with 9 bases between the two ends. Germline V gene sequence: CDR1 SGHTA, CDR2 FQGNSA. The CDR3 totals 14 residues. Here the CDR3 reads CASSLQMGTGELFF. CDR3 nucleotides: TGTGCCAGCAGCTTGCAGATGGGCACCGGGGAGCTGTTTTTT.

This clone came up a few times. V gene TRBV25-1 combines with J gene TRBJ1-1, with D tentatively TRBD1 (6 bases). Between the trimmed V and J ends, which lost 6 bases and 12 bases, there was a span of 14 bases. Germline V gene sequence: CDR1 MGHDK, CDR2 SYGVNS. The CDR3 loop spans 11 amino acids. CDR3 residues: CASRFTGRSFF. CDR3 nucleotides: TGTGCCAGCAGATTCACAGGGCGGTCTTTCTTT.

This clone was seen a single time. This rearrangement joins TRBV27 to TRBJ2-6; weak D call: TRBD2 (5 bases). Per the germline V gene, CDR1 is MNHEY and CDR2 is SMNVEV (reference sequence). CDR3 length: 19 amino acids. V gave up 4 bases and J gave up 2 bases, with 21 bases separating them. CDR3 sequence reads: CASSSISPFRGTGANVLTF. CDR3 coding DNA: TGTGCCAGCAGTTCTATTTCGCCGTTCCGGGGAACTGGGGCCAACGTCCTGACTTTC. The full variable domain, its missing parts supplied by reference TRBV27 and TRBJ2-6, is EAQVTQNPRYLITVTGKKLTVTCSQNMNHEYMSWYRQDPGLGLRQIYYSMNVEVTDKGDVPEGYKVSRKEKRNFPLILESPSPNQTSLYFCASSSISPFRGTGANVLTFGAGSRLTVL.

On this clone itself: Other DNA sequences in this sample translate to the same CDR3. The J gene is TRBJ2-3, the V gene TRBV5-1; D might be TRBD1 (6 bases). The CDR3 extends over 15 amino acids. Trimming shortened V by 4 bases and J by 0 bases, and 12 bases separated the two germline ends. Looked up from germline, CDR1 is SGHRS and CDR2 is YFSETQ. This CDR3 is CASSRDRSSTDTQYF. CDR3 sequence (DNA): TGCGCCAGCAGCCGCGACAGGTCTAGCACAGATACGCAGTATTTT.

CDR3 region: CASSKTGNQPQHF. CDR3 DNA sequence: TGTGCCAGCAGTAAAACAGGGAATCAGCCCCAGCATTTT. The V call is TRBV14, the J call TRBJ1-5; D may be TRBD1 (6 bases). Per germline, CDR1 SGHDN and CDR2 FVKESK. Trimming left V 6 bases short and J 4 bases short, with 10 bases between. The CDR3 has 13 residues.

Regarding this clone: This CDR3 is also generated by other DNA sequences in the sample. The chain is built from TRBV11-2 and TRBJ1-5; 8 nucleotides match TRBD1. V was pared by 5 bases and J by 4 bases, with 4 bases of the junction left unmatched. The CDR3 is made up of 14 amino acids. CDR1 and CDR2 from the germline V gene are SGHAT and FQNNGV. The CDR3 sequence: CASSKTGGNQPQHF. The CDR3 DNA follows: TGTGCCAGCAGCAAAACAGGGGGTAATCAGCCCCAGCATTTT.

A remark on this clone: The sample holds other DNA sequences that translate to the same CDR3. The chain links TRBV6-6 to TRBJ2-1, with 11 bases that match TRBD2. CDR1 MNHNY and CDR2 SVGAGI come from the germline V gene (reference sequence). There are 14 residues in the CDR3. With V trimmed by 3 bases and J by 6 bases, 1 base remained unmatched. The CDR3 nucleotides are TGTGCCAGCAGTTATAGCGGGAGGGTCAATGAGCAGTTCTTC. Translation gives CASSYSGRVNEQFF.

The chain couples TRBV28 to TRBJ1-2, with 10 positions matching TRBD1. The CDR3 spans 15 residues. Germline-derived CDR1 and CDR2 are MDHEN and SYDVKM. J was trimmed by 8 bases and V by 7 bases; bases with no gene match: 13. CDR3 region: CASTKGQGVVRGYTF. The CDR3 nucleotides are TGTGCCAGCACTAAAGGACAGGGGGTAGTAAGGGGCTACACCTTC.

The gene calls are TRBV10-1 and TRBJ2-1, with 7 bases aligning to TRBD2. V lost 4 bases to trimming and J lost 3 bases; unmatched junction nucleotides: 3. Germline CDR1 WNHNN, CDR2 SYGVQD (reference sequence). This CDR3 spans 14 amino acids. CDR3 nucleotide sequence: TGCGCCAGCAGTGGCGGGAGTGTCTACAATGAGCAGTTCTTC. Protein sequence: CASSGGSVYNEQFF.

V gene TRBV6-6 combines with J gene TRBJ2-3; TRBD1 aligns across 7 bases. This CDR3 comprises 16 residues. Germline loops: CDR1 MNHNY, CDR2 SVGAGI (reference sequence). V dropped 5 bases and J dropped 3; count of bases not matched to a gene: 11. CDR3 loop: CASSRRGQVGTDTQYF. The DNA of the CDR3 is TGTGCCAGCAGTCGCCGTGGACAGGTCGGGACAGATACGCAGTATTTT.

This chain connects TRBV7-7 to TRBJ2-7; no firm D call. In germline, CDR1 is SSHAT, CDR2 FNYEAQ (reference sequence). This CDR3 spans 13 amino acids. V dropped 0 bases and J dropped 3 bases, with 6 bases sitting between them. CDR3: CASSLAADYEQYF. The CDR3 DNA reads as TGTGCCAGCAGCTTAGCGGCAGACTACGAGCAGTACTTC.

The table lists this clone with many counts. This rearrangement joins TRBV6-1 to TRBJ1-2; 9 bases align to TRBD1. J lost 4 bases, V lost 8 bases, and 8 bases had no gene match. Germline-derived CDR1 and CDR2 are MNHNS and SASEGT. The CDR3 totals 14 residues. This CDR3 is CASANRGRFYGYTF. For the CDR3, the DNA is TGTGCCAGCGCAAACAGGGGGCGCTTCTATGGCTACACCTTC.

This chain links TRBV6-1 with TRBJ2-3, with D possibly TRBD2 on 6 matching bases. The CDR3 covers 15 residues. V gave up 5 bases and J gave up 4 bases, with 16 bases separating them. The germline gives CDR1 MNHNS, CDR2 SASEGT. The CDR3 DNA reads as TGTGCCAGCAGTCGAAAGCGGGCTGGCGCAGATACGCAGTATTTT. Translated, it gives CASSRKRAGADTQYF.

This clone has more than one count but fewer than ten. DNA for the CDR3: TGTGCCAGCAGCTTAGAGGGTTGGTACGAGCAGTACTTC. Its translation: CASSLEGWYEQYF. The chain is built from TRBV7-9 and TRBJ2-7; D unresolved. The CDR3 runs to 13 residues. Germline CDR1 reads SEHNR; CDR2 reads FQNEAQ (reference sequence). With 1 base removed from V and 4 bases from J, the gap between germline ends came to 8 bases.

The genes are TRBV6-1 and TRBJ2-1, with 9 bases identical to TRBD2. The CDR3 covers 13 residues. Germline assignment: CDR1 MNHNS and CDR2 SASEGT. Germline trimming cut 6 bases from V and 9 bases from J; bases unmatched to any gene: 6. The CDR3: CASRGTSSSEQFF. CDR3 DNA sequence: TGTGCCAGCAGGGGGACTAGCTCCTCTGAGCAGTTCTTC.

This clone was found a few times. V is TRBV6-1 and J is TRBJ1-5, with D possibly being TRBD1 (5 bases). CDR1 is MNHNS, CDR2 SASEGT, per germline. This CDR3 is 16 amino acids long. V lost 3 bases to trimming and J lost 2 bases, with 14 bases between them. The CDR3 loop is CASSEIWGYGNQPQHF. For the CDR3, the DNA is TGTGCCAGCAGTGAGATTTGGGGGTATGGCAATCAGCCCCAGCATTTT.

This rearrangement joins TRBV18 to TRBJ2-7; D is uncertain. Germline CDR1 is KGHSH and CDR2 is LQKENI. V lost 5 bases to trimming and J lost 3 bases, with 5 bases between them. This CDR3 has 11 residues. CDR3 nucleotides: TGTGCCAGCTCAAGGGACTACGAGCAGTACTTC. This sequence encodes CASSRDYEQYF. Supplemented by reference TRBV18 and TRBJ2-7, the full variable domain reads NAGVMQNPRHLVRRRGQEARLRCSPMKGHSHVYWYRQLPEEGLKFMVYLQKENIIDESGMPKERFSAEFPKEGPSILRIQQVVRGDSAAYFCASSRDYEQYFGPGTRLTVT.

V gene TRBV2 combines with J gene TRBJ2-7; 10 bases agree with TRBD2. Losses at the gene ends were 8 bases for V and 5 bases for J; bases not matched to a gene: 6. This CDR3 has 13 amino acids. Germline CDR1 is SNHLY and CDR2 is FYNNEI. The CDR3 region has the DNA TGTGCCAGCGCTAGCGGGAGTCTCGACGAGCAGTACTTC. This sequence encodes CASASGSLDEQYF. The full variable domain, in which reference TRBV2 and TRBJ2-7 provide the parts outside the CDR3, is EPEVTQTPSHQVTQMGQEVILRCVPISNHLYFYWYRQILGQKVEFLVSFYNNEISEKSEIFDDQFSVERPDGSNFTLKIRSTKLEDSAMYFCASASGSLDEQYFGPGTRLTVT.

The chain has TRBV9 and TRBJ2-1; 8 bases fit TRBD2. V shed 4 bases, J shed 0 bases, and the junction held 3 bases outside the gene matches. CDR3 size: 15 residues. Germline lookup yields CDR1 SGDLS and CDR2 YYNGEE. The CDR3, as DNA: TGTGCCAGCAGCCTGAGCGGGAGCTCCTACAATGAGCAGTTCTTC. Protein product: CASSLSGSSYNEQFF.

The rearrangement links TRBV28 to TRBJ2-5, with D tentatively TRBD1 (5 bases). The germline V gene has CDR1 MDHEN and CDR2 SYDVKM. Deletions cut 7 bases from V and 5 bases from J, with 17 bases between. The CDR3 loop spans 14 amino acids. CDR3 nucleotides: TGTGCCAGCAAGACAGTGAGAGGCGAGGAGACCCAGTACTTC. Its protein is CASKTVRGEETQYF.

In its sample, this clone was seen many times. The chain combines TRBV7-9 with TRBJ1-4; D gene ambiguous. The germline V gene has CDR1 SEHNR and CDR2 FQNEAQ (reference sequence). CDR3 size: 14 residues. V gave up 3 bases and J gave up 7 bases, with 12 bases separating them. The CDR3 DNA sequence: TGTGCCAGCAGCTTCAGTAGTGCGGGTGAAAAACTGTTTTTT. This gives the protein CASSFSSAGEKLFF.

This clone was detected a few times. The chain has TRBV6-5 and TRBJ1-4, with a possible D match to TRBD1 (5 bases). CDR1 and CDR2 from the germline V gene are MNHEY and SVGAGI. CDR3 length equals 15 residues. V lost 6 bases, J lost 11 bases, and 22 bases lay in between. The CDR3 here is CASSPQEGSLAKLFF. CDR3 in DNA: TGTGCCAGCAGCCCCCAGGAGGGGTCTCTGGCGAAACTGTTTTTT.

This clone was recorded a few times. The chain employs TRBV19 and TRBJ2-5; maybe TRBD2 (6 bases). This CDR3 spans 12 amino acids. Germline CDR1 and CDR2: LNHDA and SQIVND (reference sequence). The germline V and J ends were trimmed by 8 bases and 5 bases, with 12 bases remaining between them. CDR3 amino acids: CASGGNGETQYF. CDR3 DNA: TGTGCCAGTGGCGGGAATGGGGAGACCCAGTACTTC.

The chain couples TRBV5-1 to TRBJ2-7, with D possibly matching TRBD2 (6 bases). The germline V gene has CDR1 SGHRS and CDR2 YFSETQ. CDR3 size: 12 residues. Trimming removed 4 bases at V and 2 bases at J, with 7 bases between. CDR3 nucleotides: TGCGCCAGCAGCCGGGGGACCTACGAGCAGTACTTC. It encodes CASSRGTYEQYF.

This clone was observed many times. DNA of the CDR3: TGTGCCAGCAGTCTAACAGGGGGCGGGAACGAGCAGTACTTC. Translation: CASSLTGGGNEQYF. The rearrangement joins TRBV6-1 to TRBJ2-7; TRBD1 agrees at 9 bases. The trim removed 5 bases at V and 5 bases at J, leaving 7 bases unmatched. CDR3 length: 14 residues. Per the germline V gene, CDR1 is MNHNS and CDR2 is SASEGT.

V gene TRBV2 combines with J gene TRBJ2-4, with TRBD2 matching over 9 bases. The germline CDR1 and CDR2 sequences are SNHLY and FYNNEI. Trimming took 4 bases from V and 9 from J; bases not matched to a gene: 16. CDR3 length: 17 residues. DNA for the CDR3: TGTGCCAGCAGTGTCGGCTCACTAGCGGGCGGGGGGAGCATTCAGTACTTC. Translated: CASSVGSLAGGGSIQYF.

On this clone: This sample also contains other DNA sequences that code for the same CDR3. The genes are TRBV5-1 and TRBJ1-3, with unresolved D. CDR1 SGHRS and CDR2 YFSETQ come from the germline V gene. Trimming removed 0 bases at V and 4 bases at J, with 8 bases between. The CDR3 is 14 residues long. The CDR3 sequence: CASSLVSPGNTIYF. CDR3 bases: TGCGCCAGCAGCTTGGTATCTCCCGGAAACACCATATATTTT.